What follows are 4 T cell receptor beta chains derived from one specimen sequenced in a study of human T cells and chemical hapten exposure. Time point indicated: patch test 1, 2 weeks after DPC sensitization. Described treatment: therapeutic diphenylcyclopropenone sensitization with weekly scalp DPC. TCRdb analysed the RACE reads with MiXCR anew, one entry per CDR3 protein. The sample lists around 380,000 distinct CDR3 sequences; more than 4.5% were seen once. The sample in question was whole blood, obtained in connection with sensitization to the hapten diphenylcyclopropenone (DPC). The receptors come from a woman between 45 and 65 years old with alopecia areata. Some clones in this sample may be carry-over from other donors' samples.

This clonotype was seen ten or more times. This rearrangement joins TRBV6-1 to TRBJ1-4; weak D call: TRBD1 (5 bases). Germline V gives CDR1 MNHNS, CDR2 SASEGT. The V gene lost 6 bases and the J gene lost 8 bases, with 10 bases spanning the gap. This CDR3 has 12 amino acids. CDR3 coding DNA: TGTGCCAGCAGAGGGACGTGGGAAAAACTGTTTTTT. Its protein product is CASRGTWEKLFF.

Ten or more counts support this clonotype. J is TRBJ2-1 and V is TRBV27; 12 bases are shared with TRBD2. J was trimmed by 4 bases and V by 4 bases; bases with no gene match: 5. The CDR3 is 16 residues long. Germline V CDR1 and CDR2: MNHEY, SMNVEV (reference sequence). As DNA, the CDR3 is TGTGCCAGCAGTTCGCTAGCGGGAGGGTATTACAATGAGCAGTTCTTC. Protein: CASSSLAGGYYNEQFF.

This clonotype was seen repeatedly, ten times or more. The chain combines TRBV13 with TRBJ2-1; TRBD2 matches at 8 bases. The ends lost 3 bases at V and 8 bases at J; junction bases unmatched: 9. Germline V CDR1 and CDR2: PRHDT, FYEKMQ (reference sequence). The CDR3 is 15 residues long. The CDR3 loop reads CASSLEGGLADEQFF. DNA of the CDR3: TGTGCCAGCAGCTTGGAAGGCGGACTAGCCGATGAGCAGTTCTTC.

This clonotype was recorded at least ten times. CDR3 DNA: TGTGCCAGCAGCGCCGGGACTAGCGGGCTCACAGATACGCAGTATTTT. Its protein product is CASSAGTSGLTDTQYF. The genes are TRBV7-8 and TRBJ2-3; 12 nucleotides align to TRBD2. The CDR3 consists of 16 residues. Looked up from germline, CDR1 is SGHVS and CDR2 is FQNEAQ. J was trimmed by 2 bases and V by 5 bases; bases with no gene match: 5. Based on the CDR3 plus reference TRBV7-8 and TRBJ2-3, the full variable domain is GAGVSQSPRYKVAKRGQDVALRCDPISGHVSLFWYQQALGQGPEFLTYFQNEAQLDKSGLPSDRFFAERPEGSVSTLKIQRTQQEDSAVYLCASSAGTSGLTDTQYFGPGTRLTVL.